This passage covers 14 T cell receptor beta chains from one sample sequenced in a study of T cell responses to AZD1222 COVID-19 vaccine (dated by TCRdb to about 2021). The library was made by the immunoSEQ multiplex PCR assay. Held by TCRdb, this immuneACCESS table contains in-frame sequences only and omits some clones. Under half of the omission traces to an unresolved V gene where checked; the cause of the rest is unknown. Within this sample are about 130,000 clones, with 70% to 90% of them counted one time only. The biggest ten clones account for around 8% of the sample. The time point label for this specimen denotes: baseline before first vaccination. This material consisted of peripheral blood, taken on day 0 of AZD1222 vaccination. Receptors were obtained from an adult in good health.

The J gene is TRBJ2-7, the V gene TRBV6-5, with 8 positions matching TRBD1. CDR1 and CDR2 (germline): MNHEY, SVGAGI. The CDR3 spans 15 residues. The ends lost 5 bases at V and 0 bases at J; junction bases unmatched: 6. The DNA of the CDR3 is TGTGCCAGCAGTACGACAGGGGTAAGCTCCTACGAGCAGTACTTC. It encodes CASSTTGVSSYEQYF.

This chain links TRBV2 with TRBJ2-3; D is unresolved. CDR3 length: 12 amino acids. The V end lost 6 bases, the J end lost 2 bases, and 6 bases lay between the germline ends. CDR1 and CDR2 from the germline V gene are SNHLY and FYNNEI. The CDR3 nucleotides read TGTGCCAGCAGGAAGATCACAGATACGCAGTATTTT. It specifies CASRKITDTQYF.

This clone was seen just once. The chain uses TRBV5-4 and TRBJ2-3; 11 bases are shared with TRBD2. Germline CDR1 SGHNT, CDR2 YYREEE (reference sequence). The trim removed 0 bases at V and 0 bases at J, leaving 3 bases unmatched. The CDR3 totals 17 residues. CDR3 residues: CASSLGGTSGSTDTQYF. In nucleotides, the CDR3 is TGTGCCAGCAGCTTGGGGGGGACTAGCGGAAGCACAGATACGCAGTATTTT. The variable domain in full, completed from reference TRBV5-4 and TRBJ2-3, reads ETGVTQSPTHLIKTRGQQVTLRCSSQSGHNTVSWYQQALGQGPQFIFQYYREEENGRGNFPPRFSGLQFPNYSSELNVNALELDDSALYLCASSLGGTSGSTDTQYFGPGTRLTVL.

V usage is TRBV9 and J usage is TRBJ2-3; 12 bases fit TRBD2. CDR3 length equals 19 residues. Germline CDR1 and CDR2: SGDLS and YYNGEE. Trimming cost V 1 base and J 5 bases; bases outside gene matches: 14. DNA of the CDR3: TGTGCCAGCAGCGTAAGTTCGGGGACTAGCGGGCGGACGGGAGATACGCAGTATTTT. Amino acid sequence: CASSVSSGTSGRTGDTQYF.

This chain joins TRBV6-5 and TRBJ1-2, with a weak D call TRBD1 (5 bases). Per germline, CDR1 MNHEY and CDR2 SVGAGI. Trimming stripped 2 bases from V and 0 bases from J, with 13 bases between. The CDR3 is 16 residues long. In DNA form, the CDR3 reads TGTGCCAGCAGTTACCGGCAGGGCGGGTCTAACTATGGCTACACCTTC. Protein: CASSYRQGGSNYGYTF.

This clone has only a few counts. The chain uses TRBV12-3 or TRBV12-4 and TRBJ1-1; D is undetermined. Deletions cut 3 bases from V and 5 bases from J, with 10 bases between. The CDR3 is made up of 13 amino acids. DNA of the CDR3: TGTGCCAGCAGTTTGCTTTCCGGAACTGAAGCTTTCTTT. This codes for CASSLLSGTEAFF.

This clone was seen once. The chain combines TRBV25-1 with TRBJ2-3; possible D gene TRBD2, 6 bases. Germline V CDR1 and CDR2: MGHDK, SYGVNS. Trimming took off 6 bases at V and 1 base at J, with 20 bases between the two ends. The CDR3 extends over 17 amino acids. CDR3 DNA: TGTGCCAGCAGGGGGAGATTAGCGGCCCCTGGCACAGATACGCAGTATTTT. Residues: CASRGRLAAPGTDTQYF.

The chain is built from TRBV5-6 and TRBJ1-1; 8 nucleotides align to TRBD1. CDR3 size: 15 residues. Losses at the gene ends were 4 bases for V and 5 bases for J; bases not matched to a gene: 10. CDR1 and CDR2 (germline): SGHDT, YYEEEE. DNA for the CDR3: TGTGCCAGCAGCGCCCGACAGGGGAGGGGGACTGAAGCTTTCTTT. It yields the protein CASSARQGRGTEAFF.

This chain uses TRBV6-5 with TRBJ2-7, with 12 nucleotides matching TRBD1. V lost 10 bases and J lost 6; bases outside the gene matches: 10. CDR1 and CDR2 (germline): MNHEY, SVGAGI. The CDR3 is made up of 14 amino acids. The CDR3 spells CATTGTGGVGEQYF. As DNA, the CDR3 is TGTGCCACAACCGGGACAGGGGGCGTTGGCGAGCAGTACTTC.

With regard to this clone: The sample contains more than one DNA sequence encoding this CDR3. This chain uses TRBV19 with TRBJ2-1; tentatively, D is TRBD1 or TRBD2 (6 bases each). This CDR3 is built from 12 residues. Deletions cut 6 bases from V and 4 bases from J, with 7 bases between. Germline V gene lookup returns CDR1 LNHDA and CDR2 SQIVND (reference sequence). The CDR3 spells CASRGGYNEQFF. The CDR3 bases are TGTGCCAGTAGAGGGGGGTACAATGAGCAGTTCTTC.

CDR3 amino acids: CASSQTLAPHNNEQFF. Written as DNA, the CDR3 is TGCGCCAGCAGCCAAACCCTAGCCCCCCATAACAATGAGCAGTTCTTC. V is TRBV4-1 and J is TRBJ2-1, with D tentatively TRBD2 (5 bases). Per germline, CDR1 MGHRA and CDR2 YSYEKL. CDR3 length equals 16 residues. Trimming shortened V by 2 bases and J by 5 bases, and 16 bases separated the two germline ends.

V is TRBV13 and J is TRBJ2-3; D is ambiguous. V was cut by 5 bases and J by 2 bases, with 5 bases left in between. CDR1 is PRHDT, CDR2 FYEKMQ, per germline (reference sequence). The CDR3 is 12 residues long. This CDR3 is CASSGVTDTQYF. DNA for the CDR3: TGTGCCAGCAGCGGGGTCACAGATACGCAGTATTTT.

The chain has TRBV30 and TRBJ1-1; D possibly corresponds to TRBD1 (6 bases). Germline CDR1 is GTSNPN and CDR2 is SVGIG (reference sequence). The CDR3 consists of 13 residues. V was shortened by 1 base and J by 5 bases, with 11 bases between the two germline ends. The CDR3 DNA reads as TGTGCCTGGAGTGGCCAGGGGAGAACTGAAGCTTTCTTT. Its translation is CAWSGQGRTEAFF.

The chain recombines TRBV4-1 with TRBJ1-6; 9 bases line up with TRBD1. V lost 2 bases to trimming and J lost 7 bases; unmatched junction nucleotides: 6. CDR1 MGHRA and CDR2 YSYEKL come from the germline V gene. The CDR3 runs to 16 residues. This CDR3 reads CASSQMGQGPNSPLHF. The CDR3 coding sequence is TGCGCCAGCAGCCAAATGGGACAGGGACCCAATTCACCCCTCCACTTT.